Each of the 2 T cell receptor beta chains below was sequenced from the same sample in a study of blood T cell repertoires in COVID-19. The table came from immunoSEQ multiplex PCR; TCRdb's copy has only in-frame clones and leaves some out. The sample includes 190,000 or so clones, 70% to 90% of them seen just once. What was sequenced was PBMCs or T cells enriched from blood (not recorded which). Receptors originate from a man in his thirties or forties who had recovered from COVID-19.

Only a few counts were recorded for this clone. The V and J genes are TRBV19 and TRBJ1-1; D ambiguous. The CDR3 runs to 13 residues. The V end was cut by 3 bases, the J end by 1 base, with 6 bases between. From germline, CDR1 is LNHDA and CDR2 SQIVND (reference sequence). DNA of the CDR3: TGTGCCAGTAGTATCCCAGGGAACACTGAAGCTTTCTTT. This gives the protein CASSIPGNTEAFF.

V and J are TRBV9 and TRBJ1-3, with D uncertain. Germline CDR1 and CDR2: SGDLS and YYNGEE. CDR3 length: 16 residues. With 0 bases removed from V and 0 bases from J, the gap between germline ends came to 10 bases. The CDR3 spells CASSVEVHSSGNTIYF. The CDR3 nucleotides are TGTGCCAGCAGCGTAGAGGTCCACAGCTCTGGAAACACCATATATTTT.